This TCR beta chain came from a study of blood T cells in healthy people across ages. The study's findings and limits: Unsorted PBMCs blocked a conclusive comparison of naive and antigen-experienced cells.

Primed by a sample-barcoded 5' primer and a J-beta primer mix, a second PCR proceeded for about 6 to 11 cycles. TCRdb called the 5' RACE reads again in MiXCR, with one record for every CDR3 protein. The sample includes hundreds of thousands of distinct CDR3 sequences, 44% of them seen just once. Concerning this clonotype itself: Its antigen is not identified. One end of the junction fails to match germline, which may point to a read error.

This CDR3 region has 15 residues. Germline V gives CDR1 SQVTM, CDR2 ANQGSEA. This sequence was found in a man aged 60-69 years in good health. The specimen was blood. The rearrangement joins TRBV29-1 to TRBJ2-3; TRBD2 matches at 9 bases. For the CDR3, the DNA is TGCAGCGTTGGAGGACTAGGGACTAGCAGAGATACGCAGTATTTT. This gives the protein CSVGGLGTSRDTQYF.